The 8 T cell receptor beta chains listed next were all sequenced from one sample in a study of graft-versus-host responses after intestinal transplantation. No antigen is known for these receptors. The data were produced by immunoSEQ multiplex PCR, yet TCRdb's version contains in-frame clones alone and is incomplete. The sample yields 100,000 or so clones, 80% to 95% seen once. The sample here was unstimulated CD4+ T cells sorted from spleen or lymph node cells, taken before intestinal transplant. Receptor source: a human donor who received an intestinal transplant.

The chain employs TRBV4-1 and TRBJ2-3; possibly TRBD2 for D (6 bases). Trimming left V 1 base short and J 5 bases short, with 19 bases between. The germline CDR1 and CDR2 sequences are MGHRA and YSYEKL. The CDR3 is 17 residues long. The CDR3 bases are TGCGCCAGCAGCCAAGCCCGACTAGGAGGTCGGGTAGATACGCAGTATTTT. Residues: CASSQARLGGRVDTQYF.

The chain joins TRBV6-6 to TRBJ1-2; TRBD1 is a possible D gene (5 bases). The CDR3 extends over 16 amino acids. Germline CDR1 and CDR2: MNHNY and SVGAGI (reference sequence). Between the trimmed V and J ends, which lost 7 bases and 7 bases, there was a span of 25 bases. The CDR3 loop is CASMERAPPGNGGYTF. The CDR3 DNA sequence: TGTGCCAGCATGGAAAGAGCCCCGCCAGGGAATGGTGGCTACACCTTC.

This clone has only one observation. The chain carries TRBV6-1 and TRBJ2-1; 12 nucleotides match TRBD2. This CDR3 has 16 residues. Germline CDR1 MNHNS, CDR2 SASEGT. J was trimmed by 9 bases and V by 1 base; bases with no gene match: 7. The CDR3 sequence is CASSEVRLAGEGEQFF. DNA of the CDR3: TGTGCCAGCAGTGAAGTTAGACTAGCGGGAGAGGGTGAGCAGTTCTTC.

The CDR3 DNA sequence: TGTGCCAGCAGCTTCCTAGGGGGGGCCGGTGGGGAGACCCAGTACTTC. It encodes CASSFLGGAGGETQYF. This chain joins TRBV7-9 and TRBJ2-5, with D perhaps TRBD2 (7 bases). This CDR3 has 16 amino acids. With 3 bases removed from V and 5 bases from J, the gap between germline ends came to 19 bases. Per the germline V gene, CDR1 is SEHNR and CDR2 is FQNEAQ (reference sequence).

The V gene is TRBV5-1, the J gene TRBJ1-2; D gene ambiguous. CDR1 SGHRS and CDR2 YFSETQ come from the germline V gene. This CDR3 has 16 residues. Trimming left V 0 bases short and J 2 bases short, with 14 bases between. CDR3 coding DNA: TGCGCCAGCAGCTTGGCCGTAACGAGTTCCAACTATGGCTACACCTTC. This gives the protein CASSLAVTSSNYGYTF.

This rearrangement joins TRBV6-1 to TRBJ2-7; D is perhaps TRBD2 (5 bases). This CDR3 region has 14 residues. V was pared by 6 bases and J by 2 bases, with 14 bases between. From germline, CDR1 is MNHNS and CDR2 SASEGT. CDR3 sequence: CASRRAEEAYEQYF. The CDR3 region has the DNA TGTGCCAGCAGGAGGGCGGAGGAGGCCTACGAGCAGTACTTC.

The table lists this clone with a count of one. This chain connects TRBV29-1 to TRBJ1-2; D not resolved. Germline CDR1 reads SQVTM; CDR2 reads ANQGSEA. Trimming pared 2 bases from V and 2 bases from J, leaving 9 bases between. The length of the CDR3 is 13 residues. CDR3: CSVETGWNYGYTF. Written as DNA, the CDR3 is TGCAGCGTTGAAACGGGGTGGAACTATGGCTACACCTTC. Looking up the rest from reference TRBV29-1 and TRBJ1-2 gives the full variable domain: SAVISQKPSRDICQRGTSLTIQCQVDSQVTMMFWYRQQPGQSLTLIATANQGSEATYESGFVIDKFPISRPNLTFSTLTVSNMSPEDSSIYLCSVETGWNYGYTFGSGTRLTVV.

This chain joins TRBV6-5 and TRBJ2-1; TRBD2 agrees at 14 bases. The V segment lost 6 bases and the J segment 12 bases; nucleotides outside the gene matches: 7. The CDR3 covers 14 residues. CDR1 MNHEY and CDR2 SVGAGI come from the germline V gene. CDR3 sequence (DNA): TGTGCCAGCAGGACTAGCGGGAGGGAGGCCGGGCAGTTCTTC. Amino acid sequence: CASRTSGREAGQFF.